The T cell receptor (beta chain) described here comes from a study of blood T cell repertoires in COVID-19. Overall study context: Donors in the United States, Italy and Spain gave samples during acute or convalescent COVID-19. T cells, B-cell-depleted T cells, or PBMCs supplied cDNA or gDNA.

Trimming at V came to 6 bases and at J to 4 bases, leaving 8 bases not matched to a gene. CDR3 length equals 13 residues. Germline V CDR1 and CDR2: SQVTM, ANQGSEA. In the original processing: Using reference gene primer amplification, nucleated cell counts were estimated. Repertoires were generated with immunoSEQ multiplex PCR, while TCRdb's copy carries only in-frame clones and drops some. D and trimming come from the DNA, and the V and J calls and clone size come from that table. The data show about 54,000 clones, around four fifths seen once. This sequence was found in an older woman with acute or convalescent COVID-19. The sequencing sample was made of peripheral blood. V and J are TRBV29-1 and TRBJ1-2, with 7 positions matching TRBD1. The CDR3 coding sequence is TGCAGCGTGTCAGAAGGGGGCCCCTATGGCTACACCTTC. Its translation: CSVSEGGPYGYTF.